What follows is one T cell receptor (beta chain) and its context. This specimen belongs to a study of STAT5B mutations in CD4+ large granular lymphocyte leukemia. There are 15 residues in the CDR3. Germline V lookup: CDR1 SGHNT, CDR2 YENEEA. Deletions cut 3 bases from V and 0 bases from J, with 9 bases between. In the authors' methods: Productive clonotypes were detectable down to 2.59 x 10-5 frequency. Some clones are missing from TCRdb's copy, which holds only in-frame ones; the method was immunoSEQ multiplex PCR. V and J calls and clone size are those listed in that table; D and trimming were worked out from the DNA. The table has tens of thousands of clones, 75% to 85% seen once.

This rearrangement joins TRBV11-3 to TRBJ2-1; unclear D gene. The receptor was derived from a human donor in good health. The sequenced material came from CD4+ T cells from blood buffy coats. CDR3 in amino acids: CASSLGSSSYNEQFF. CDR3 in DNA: TGTGCCAGCAGCTTGGGAAGCTCCTCCTACAATGAGCAGTTCTTC.